The clone carrying this TCR beta chain occurred a few times. Its antigen is not known. The junction had 12 bases not matched to a gene; V was cut back by 5 bases and J by 9 bases. In germline, CDR1 is SEHNR, CDR2 FQNEAQ (reference sequence). This CDR3 is 15 amino acids long. TCRdb used MiXCR to reprocess the 5' RACE reads, holding one entry per CDR3 protein. The data contain nearly 250,000 distinct CDR3 sequences, roughly 14% of them seen just once; the ten biggest clones take up more than 2%. This sample was taken from a study of T-cell memory formation after mild COVID-19. Whole-study context: TCR clusters showed largely donor specificity.

Study-wide results and limits: Most CD4+ clones that shrank were in CM and EM, while CD8+ ones turned up in EMRA. CD4+ bias marked clones expanding day 15 to 37, unlike balanced contracting clones. Cross-reactive memory apparently joined, as some responding clones appeared in pre-infection memory.

The sequence came from an adult woman who had mild COVID-19 (a few samples of this study predate the infection). Cell type and time point are not known. Sequencing was done on a sample of PBMCs or a T cell subset sorted from them (not recorded which). J is TRBJ2-1 and V is TRBV7-9; 8 bases map to TRBD2. CDR3 coding DNA: TGTGCCAGCAGCCCGCGGGTCGGGGGGGCCGTTGAGCAGTTCTTC. Translation: CASSPRVGGAVEQFF.